These 24 T cell receptor beta chains were sequenced from one sample in a study of blood T cells in healthy people across ages. The authors ran a second PCR of about 7 to 12 cycles using a sample-barcoded 5' primer and a J-beta primer mix. TCRdb re-analysed the 5' RACE reads in MiXCR, keeping a single row per CDR3 protein. The sample lists 1.8 million or so distinct CDR3 sequences, more than 35% occurring once. Sequenced input: blood. The receptors originated from a human donor in good health.

This sequence joins TRBV27 and TRBJ2-3; 7 bases are a match to TRBD2. The germline gives CDR1 MNHEY, CDR2 SMNVEV (reference sequence). The CDR3 has 15 amino acids. V lost 5 bases and J lost 5; bases outside the gene matches: 10. This CDR3 is CASSPGTIPKDTQYF. In DNA, the CDR3 is TGTGCCAGCAGTCCAGGGACTATCCCTAAAGATACGCAGTATTTT.

The chain carries TRBV10-3 and TRBJ2-1, with D possibly being TRBD2 (7 bases). The CDR3 runs to 12 residues. Deletions cut 9 bases from V and 8 bases from J, with 14 bases between. Germline assignment: CDR1 ENHRY and CDR2 SYGVKD. The CDR3 region is CAMTGAGDEQFF. The CDR3 bases are TGTGCCATGACAGGTGCGGGGGATGAGCAGTTCTTC.

The chain links TRBV20-1 to TRBJ1-2; TRBD1 matches at 8 bases. The CDR3 has 13 amino acids. The germline CDR1 and CDR2 sequences are DFQATT and SNEGSKA (reference sequence). The V segment lost 6 bases and the J segment 5 bases; nucleotides outside the gene matches: 8. The chain's CDR3 is CSAWTGTFYGYTF. In nucleotides, the CDR3 is TGCAGTGCGTGGACAGGGACCTTTTATGGCTACACCTTC.

The chain uses TRBV29-1 and TRBJ2-5, with D possibly TRBD1 on 8 matching bases. Germline CDR1 is SQVTM and CDR2 is ANQGSEA. V was cut by 3 bases and J by 11 bases, with 19 bases left in between. This CDR3 is built from 13 residues. The DNA of the CDR3 is TGCAGCGTTGATGGTACAGGGGGGGGAGAGCAGTACTTC. Translated: CSVDGTGGGEQYF.

Only a few counts were recorded for this clonotype. The chain couples TRBV20-1 to TRBJ2-7; D gene unclear. The CDR3 is 13 residues long. Deletions cut 3 bases from V and 1 base from J, with 10 bases between. Per germline, CDR1 DFQATT and CDR2 SNEGSKA (reference sequence). CDR3 sequence: CSARGFQSYEQYF. The CDR3 nucleotides read TGCAGTGCTAGGGGGTTCCAATCCTACGAGCAGTACTTC.

The CDR3 loop is CASNPQDRVYNEQFF. The DNA for the CDR3 is TGCGCCAGCAATCCCCAGGACAGGGTATACAATGAGCAGTTCTTC. The chain couples TRBV5-1 to TRBJ2-1; 8 bases map to TRBD1. V lost 6 bases and J lost 4; bases outside the gene matches: 9. Germline V CDR1 and CDR2: SGHRS, YFSETQ. This CDR3 has 15 amino acids.

This chain connects TRBV20-1 to TRBJ2-7; D is possibly TRBD1 (5 bases). This CDR3 is 14 amino acids long. The germline V and J ends were trimmed by 5 bases and 6 bases, with 20 bases remaining between them. The germline CDR1 and CDR2 sequences are DFQATT and SNEGSKA (reference sequence). CDR3 DNA: TGCAGTGCTCCGACCTCCGGACAAGAATTCGAGCAGTACTTC. The encoded protein is CSAPTSGQEFEQYF.

This clonotype was detected only a few times. The gene calls are TRBV27 and TRBJ1-2; no reliable D call. CDR1 and CDR2 (germline): MNHEY, SMNVEV (reference sequence). The V and J ends lost 5 bases and 2 bases respectively, with 12 bases between them. The CDR3 contains 14 residues. CDR3 amino acids: CASSQRGTNYGYTF. The CDR3 DNA reads as TGTGCCAGCAGTCAACGGGGTACGAACTATGGCTACACCTTC.

The chain recombines TRBV12-3 or TRBV12-4 with TRBJ1-2, with a weak D call TRBD1 (5 bases). The ends were cut back, 1 base at V and 8 bases at J, with 17 bases in the middle. This CDR3 spans 15 amino acids. CDR3 DNA sequence: TGTGCCAGCAGTTTAGTCATTTGGGGCGCTGAAGGCTACACCTTC. This sequence encodes CASSLVIWGAEGYTF.

The V and J genes are TRBV12-3 or TRBV12-4 and TRBJ1-2; D may be TRBD1 (5 bases). Between the trimmed V and J ends, which lost 5 bases and 3 bases, there was a span of 13 bases. This CDR3 is built from 14 residues. DNA for the CDR3: TGTGCCAGCAGTCCCCCGATACAGGACTATGGCTACACCTTC. This sequence encodes CASSPPIQDYGYTF.

The table lists this clonotype with a few counts. The chain couples TRBV12-3 or TRBV12-4 to TRBJ2-1; D call uncertain. The CDR3 runs 15 residues. V was pared by 3 bases and J by 0 bases, with 9 bases between. CDR3: CASSFLHSSYNEQFF. DNA for the CDR3: TGTGCCAGCAGTTTTCTTCACAGCTCCTACAATGAGCAGTTCTTC.

The genes are TRBV11-1 and TRBJ1-1; D not certain. V dropped 6 bases and J dropped 2 bases, with 13 bases sitting between them. CDR1 SGHAT and CDR2 FQDESV come from the germline V gene (reference sequence). The CDR3 covers 14 residues. The CDR3 is CASRRRMGNTEAFF. The CDR3 DNA is TGTGCCAGCAGACGAAGGATGGGAAACACTGAAGCTTTCTTT.

This chain connects TRBV7-2 to TRBJ2-3; D may be TRBD2 (6 bases). V lost 0 bases and J lost 4, with 8 bases in between. The CDR3 loop spans 14 amino acids. Looked up from germline, CDR1 is SGHTA and CDR2 is FQGNSA. DNA of the CDR3: TGTGCCAGCAGCTTAGCGGCGGGGTCAGATACGCAGTATTTT. Its translation: CASSLAAGSDTQYF. Filled out from reference TRBV7-2 and TRBJ2-3, the complete variable domain reads GAGVSQSPSNKVTEKGKDVELRCDPISGHTALYWYRQSLGQGLEFLIYFQGNSAPDKSGLPSDRFSAERTGGSVSTLTIQRTQQEDSAVYLCASSLAAGSDTQYFGPGTRLTVL.

The chain uses TRBV4-3 and TRBJ1-1; 7 positions match TRBD1. The CDR3 spans 17 residues. The germline V gene encodes CDR1 LGHNA and CDR2 YSLEER. With 1 base clipped from V and 1 base from J, the junction kept 9 bases outside the gene matches. CDR3 DNA sequence: TGCGCCAGCAGCCAAGGCGGCCTCAGGGGGTGGAACACTGAAGCTTTCTTT. As protein: CASSQGGLRGWNTEAFF.

This clonotype appeared a few times. The genes are TRBV20-1 and TRBJ2-1; 9 nucleotides align to TRBD2. The CDR3 runs 15 residues. The germline V gene encodes CDR1 DFQATT and CDR2 SNEGSKA (reference sequence). V gave up 5 bases and J gave up 11 bases; unmatched junction bases: 16. This chain's CDR3 is CSAFRAGGPQQKQFF. DNA of the CDR3: TGCAGTGCTTTCAGGGCGGGGGGGCCACAGCAGAAGCAGTTCTTC.

The genes are TRBV18 and TRBJ2-1; TRBD2 is a possible D gene (5 bases). CDR1 is KGHSH and CDR2 is LQKENI in the germline V gene. There are 14 residues in the CDR3. Trimming cost V 0 bases and J 5 bases, with 8 bases left between them. DNA for the CDR3: TGTGCCAGCTCACCACCGTCCGGGAACAATGAGCAGTTCTTC. Its translation: CASSPPSGNNEQFF.

The DNA for the CDR3 is TGTGCCACATCTAGGACGGGCAGAGGGTACACTGAAGCTTTCTTT. This encodes CATSRTGRGYTEAFF. The chain carries TRBV10-3 and TRBJ1-1, with D hard to call. Trimming stripped 10 bases from V and 3 bases from J, with 21 bases between. Germline V gives CDR1 ENHRY, CDR2 SYGVKD. The CDR3 totals 15 residues.

The rearrangement links TRBV12-3 or TRBV12-4 to TRBJ2-7, with D maybe TRBD1 (5 bases). The CDR3 is made up of 15 amino acids. V lost 2 bases, J lost 0 bases, and 11 bases lay in between. CDR3 DNA sequence: TGTGCCAGCAGTTTACACAGGTTAGGCTCCTACGAGCAGTACTTC. Translation gives CASSLHRLGSYEQYF.

There are a few counts of this clonotype. V is TRBV4-1 and J is TRBJ1-2; D unclear. Trimming shortened V by 1 base and J by 7 bases, and 10 bases separated the two germline ends. Germline V gives CDR1 MGHRA, CDR2 YSYEKL. The CDR3 covers 13 residues. CDR3: CASSQVGFVGYTF. DNA for the CDR3: TGCGCCAGCAGCCAAGTAGGGTTTGTTGGCTACACCTTC.

V and J are TRBV6-6 and TRBJ2-3; D uncertain. Trimming left V 6 bases short and J 0 bases short, with 19 bases between. The germline CDR1 and CDR2 sequences are MNHNY and SVGAGI (reference sequence). This CDR3 has 17 amino acids. CDR3 loop: CASSPDPRPISTDTQYF. The CDR3 DNA is TGTGCCAGCAGCCCCGACCCACGACCAATTAGCACAGATACGCAGTATTTT.

This clonotype showed up many times. The rearrangement uses TRBV9 and TRBJ2-7, with D hard to call. Germline V gene sequence: CDR1 SGDLS, CDR2 YYNGEE. V was pared by 2 bases and J by 2 bases, with 11 bases between. The CDR3 length is 14 residues. The CDR3 here is CASSVEPAPYEQYF. As DNA, the CDR3 is TGTGCCAGCAGCGTGGAACCTGCGCCCTACGAGCAGTACTTC.

The genes are TRBV30 and TRBJ1-5; D remains unclear. V lost 2 bases and J lost 0, with 8 bases in between. Germline V CDR1 and CDR2: GTSNPN, SVGIG (reference sequence). The length of the CDR3 is 14 residues. The CDR3 protein is CAWSPLNSNQPQHF. CDR3 sequence (DNA): TGTGCCTGGAGTCCCCTCAATAGCAATCAGCCCCAGCATTTT.

This clonotype was counted only a few times. The genes are TRBV6-2 or TRBV6-3 and TRBJ1-6; 7 nucleotides align to TRBD1. Germline V gene data show CDR1 as MNHEY and CDR2 as SVGEGT. Trimming removed 8 bases from V and 6 bases from J; junction bases left unmatched: 1. The CDR3 is 12 residues long. The CDR3 bases are TGTGCCAGCGGGGACAGTAATTCACCCCTCCACTTT. It is translated as CASGDSNSPLHF.

This chain uses TRBV20-1 with TRBJ2-6; D gene ambiguous. The CDR3 is 15 amino acids. Germline loops: CDR1 DFQATT, CDR2 SNEGSKA (reference sequence). The ends were cut back, 3 bases at V and 0 bases at J, with 9 bases in the middle. Here the CDR3 reads CSARVADSGANVLTF. As DNA, the CDR3 is TGCAGTGCTAGGGTGGCAGACTCTGGGGCCAACGTCCTGACTTTC.